This T cell receptor (beta chain) was sequenced in a study of blood T cell repertoires in COVID-19. Study-wide background: Samples came from the United States, Italy and Spain, spanning acute and convalescent COVID-19.

The data were produced by immunoSEQ multiplex PCR, yet TCRdb's version contains in-frame clones alone and is incomplete. The data show about 80,000 clones, nearly 90% seen once. This CDR3 region has 20 residues. The sample was peripheral blood. The receptor's source is a woman older than 75 with active or convalescent COVID-19. This chain uses TRBV21-1 with TRBJ2-2; the DNA was not compared with TRBD1, the D call given in the table. TRBV21-1 is labeled a pseudogene. The CDR3 region has the DNA TGTGCCAGCAGCTCCCTTAAATGCGCCGGACAGGGGTCGAACACCGGGGAGCTGTTTTTT. Translating it yields CASSSLKCAGQGSNTGELFF.